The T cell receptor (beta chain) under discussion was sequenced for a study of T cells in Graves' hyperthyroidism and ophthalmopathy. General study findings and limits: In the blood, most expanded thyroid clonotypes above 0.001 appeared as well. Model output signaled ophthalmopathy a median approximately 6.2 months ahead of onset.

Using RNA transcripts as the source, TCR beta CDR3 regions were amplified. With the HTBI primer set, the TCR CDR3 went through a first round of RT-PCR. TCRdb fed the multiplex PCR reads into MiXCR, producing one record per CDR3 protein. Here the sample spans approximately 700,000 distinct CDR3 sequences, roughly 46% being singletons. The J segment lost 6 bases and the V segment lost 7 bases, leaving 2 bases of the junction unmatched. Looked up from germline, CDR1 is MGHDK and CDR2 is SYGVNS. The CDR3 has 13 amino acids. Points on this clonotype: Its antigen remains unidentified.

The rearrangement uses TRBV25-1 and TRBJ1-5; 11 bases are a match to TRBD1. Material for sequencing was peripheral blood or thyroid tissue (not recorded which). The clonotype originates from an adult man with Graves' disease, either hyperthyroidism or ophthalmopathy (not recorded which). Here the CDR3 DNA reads TGTGCCAGCATGGGACAGGGGGGTCAGCCCCAGCATTTT. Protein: CASMGQGGQPQHF.